The sequence of this T cell receptor beta chain was determined in a study of T cell responses to AZD1222 COVID-19 vaccine. Study-wide findings and caveats: The span of vaccine-associated CD4 TCRs extended across spike, with dominance at 160-218 and 743-854. Sampling captured repertoires only after the peak T cell response. Breadth and depth of Spike-specific TCRs rose after two AZD1222 doses.

Sequenced by immunoSEQ multiplex PCR; TCRdb stores in-frame clones only, minus some. The sample consists of more than 100,000 clones, approximately 92% of them appearing once. CDR3 size: 19 residues. The V gene's germline CDR1 is GTSNPN and CDR2 SVGIG (reference sequence). With 0 bases removed from V and 0 bases from J, the gap between germline ends came to 21 bases. Notes on this clone: As yet, its antigen is unknown.

V and J are TRBV30 and TRBJ2-1, with D unresolved. This sequence was found in an adult who received the AZD1222 COVID-19 vaccine. The source was peripheral blood, collected 28 days after the second AZD1222 dose. Written as DNA, the CDR3 is TGTGCCTGGAGTGTTTCCCCTAGTGGAGTTCCTCACTCCTACAATGAGCAGTTCTTC. Protein product: CAWSVSPSGVPHSYNEQFF.